This T cell receptor (beta chain) was sequenced in a study of technical replicates of blood from four donors (dated by TCRdb to 2017 to 2019). The library relied on the immunoSEQ multiplex PCR assay. This immuneACCESS table, as held by TCRdb, lists in-frame sequences with V and J called but not all clones. Of the missing ones, under half trace to an unresolved V gene in checked studies; the others have no known cause. Within this sample are around 70,000 clones, with 94% of them counted one time only. The ten largest clonotypes hold about 0.38% of the sample. A note on this clone: The antigen it recognizes is unknown. It has no much larger one-base neighbor in the sample; base qualities were not kept.

Trimmed from V: 9 bases; trimmed from J: 3 bases; junction bases lacking a gene match: 3. The CDR3 sequence holds 13 residues, the cysteine and phenylalanine included. Just the 39-base CDR3 DNA is kept, in frame starting at base 1. From the germline V gene (reference sequence), CDR1 is WNHNN and CDR2 is SYGVQD. This clonotype was obtained from a human donor in good health. The sequencing sample was made of T cells isolated from PBMCs. The sequence joins TRBV10-1 to TRBJ2-1, with TRBD2 identical over 9 junction bases. The sequenced DNA is TGCGCCAGAATTAGCGGGAGCTACAATGAGCAGTTCTTC. It encodes CARISGSYNEQFF.